This is a list of T cell receptor beta chains from one sample in a study of technical replicates of blood from several donors. Clones were sequenced by immunoSEQ multiplex PCR, and TCRdb holds only the in-frame ones, with some missing. The table lists approximately 81,000 clones, approximately 94% of them singletons. Sequenced sample: T cells isolated from PBMCs. These receptors were collected from a human donor in good health. The CDR3 runs from the conserved cysteine through the conserved F or W. Each record gives: D gene, clone size, J gene, V gene, CDR3 DNA, CDR3 protein. D genes are given only for firm matches. Some rows have no size entry. The others give once, few or many, or a class for an expanded clone.

TRBD1	once	TRBJ1-2	TRBV9	TGTGCCAGCAGCGCTTGGACAGGGGGCGACTCCGTCTACACCTTC	CASSAWTGGDSVYTF
TRBD2	once	TRBJ2-5	TRBV5-6	TGTGCCAGCAGCTTGGGACTAGCGGACCAAGAGACCCAGTACTTC	CASSLGLADQETQYF
TRBD2	.	TRBJ2-1	TRBV6-1	TGTGCCAGCAGTGAAGGAGCGACTAGCTATGAGCAGTTCTTC	CASSEGATSYEQFF
TRBD1	once	TRBJ1-5	TRBV28	TGTGCCAGCACCCCGGACAGGAATCAGCCCCAGCATTTT	CASTPDRNQPQHF
.	.	TRBJ2-7	TRBV30	TGTGCCTGGAGTGCCGGGGGCGAGCAGTACTTC	CAWSAGGEQYF
TRBD1	once	TRBJ1-1	TRBV5-6	TGTGCCAGCAGCTTGACGGGGGACAGGAGGGGCACTGAAGCTTTCTTT	CASSLTGDRRGTEAFF
.	.	TRBJ2-3	TRBV19	TGTGCCAGTAGTAGGGTCAGAGACACTTTTGGCACAGATACGCAGTATTTT	CASSRVRDTFGTDTQYF
.	.	TRBJ2-3	TRBV6-4	TGTGCCAGCAGTCAATTCGCCGCACTGGGCACAGATACGCAGTATTTT	CASSQFAALGTDTQYF
.	.	TRBJ1-3	TRBV4-1	TGCGCCAGCAGCCAAGATCAGGGATTCTCTGGAAACACCATATATTTT	CASSQDQGFSGNTIYF
TRBD1	.	TRBJ2-5	TRBV5-1	TGCGCCAGCAGCAGGGGACAGGGAAGGAAGGAGACCCAGTACTTC	CASSRGQGRKETQYF
.	.	TRBJ1-1	TRBV27	TGTGCCAGCAGTGTAGGATCGGGGAACACTGAAGCTTTCTTT	CASSVGSGNTEAFF
.	.	TRBJ1-5	TRBV6-6	TGTGCCAGCAGTGTCTCAGGGTCGGATCAGCCCCAGCATTTT	CASSVSGSDQPQHF
TRBD2	.	TRBJ2-5	TRBV5-6	TGTGCCAGCAGCTTGGGGTTACAACCGGGACTAGCGGGGGTAGAGACCCAGTACTTC	CASSLGLQPGLAGVETQYF
TRBD1	.	TRBJ2-7	TRBV25-1	TGTGCCAGCAGTGCTCGACAGGGCTACGAGCAGTACTTC	CASSARQGYEQYF
.	.	TRBJ2-7	TRBV28	TGTGCCAGCCTCCAGGGTGCAGGGCGCGAGCAGTACTTC	CASLQGAGREQYF
TRBD1	.	TRBJ1-1	TRBV6-5	TGTGCCAGCAGTTCAGGACAGGGAACTGAAGCTTTCTTT	CASSSGQGTEAFF
.	.	TRBJ1-2	TRBV29-1	TGCAGCGTTGGTAGCCGGAACTATGGCTACACCTTC	CSVGSRNYGYTF
TRBD1	.	TRBJ1-4	TRBV5-1	TGCGCCAGCAGCTGGGGGGGGACAGGGCGAGAAAAACTGTTTTTT	CASSWGGTGREKLFF
TRBD1	.	TRBJ2-5	TRBV7-2	TGTGCCAGCAGCCGAGGGACAGAAGAGACCCAGTACTTC	CASSRGTEETQYF
.	once	TRBJ1-4	TRBV30	TGTGCCTGGAGACGGGGTCCTAATGAAAAACTGTTTTTT	CAWRRGPNEKLFF
TRBD1	.	TRBJ2-3	TRBV15	TGTGCCACCAGCACCGACAGGGATGGAGATACGCAGTATTTT	CATSTDRDGDTQYF
TRBD1	.	TRBJ1-1	TRBV6-5	TGTGCCAGCAGGGCTACAGGGGGCAGGACTGAAGCTTTCTTT	CASRATGGRTEAFF
TRBD1	.	TRBJ1-1	TRBV19	TGTGCCAGTCGGACAGGGCTCACTGAAGCTTTCTTT	CASRTGLTEAFF
TRBD2	.	TRBJ2-2	TRBV9	TGCGCCAGCAGCGCCGCCCTACTAGCGGGAGCCGCCGGGGAGCTGTTTTTT	CASSAALLAGAAGELFF
.	.	TRBJ2-7	TRBV6-5	TGTGCCAGCAGTTACTCGACCGGGAACGAGCAGTACTTC	CASSYSTGNEQYF
TRBD1	.	TRBJ2-2	TRBV5-1	TGCGCCAGCAGAGGACAGGATGGCACCGGGGAGCTGTTTTTT	CASRGQDGTGELFF
.	.	TRBJ2-1	TRBV11-1	TGTGCCAGCGGAAGGACAGTCTACAATGAGCAGTTCTTC	CASGRTVYNEQFF
.	.	TRBJ2-7	TRBV11-2	TGTGCCAGCAGCCCCGCCCAGGGTTACGAGCAGTACTTC	CASSPAQGYEQYF
.	once	TRBJ2-3	TRBV7-9	TGTGCCAGCAGCTTAGAACTAACAGATACGCAGTATTTT	CASSLELTDTQYF
.	medium-sized	TRBJ1-1	TRBV5-4	TGTGCCAGCAGCTTAGAAGGAGGGACTGAAGCTTTCTTT	CASSLEGGTEAFF
TRBD2	.	TRBJ2-1	TRBV7-8	TGTGCCAGCAGCGTCTCCACTAGCGGGATCCCCAATGAGCAGTTCTTC	CASSVSTSGIPNEQFF
TRBD2	.	TRBJ2-2	TRBV9	TGTGCCAGCATTCGAGGGCTAGCGGGAGACGGGGAGCTGTTTTTT	CASIRGLAGDGELFF
.	.	TRBJ1-1	TRBV19	TGTGCCAGTACCCTCTGGGGAGGCACTGAAGCTTTCTTT	CASTLWGGTEAFF
.	.	TRBJ2-7	TRBV28	TGTGCCTGCAAGTCAGTGGGGCCCTACGAGCAGTACTTC	CACKSVGPYEQYF
.	.	TRBJ2-5	TRBV30	TGTGCCTGGAGCTTAGGGGTTGACGTATCCGAGACCCAGTACTTC	CAWSLGVDVSETQYF
.	.	TRBJ2-7	TRBV10-2	TGCGCCAGCAGTGAGTCGACAGTATCCTACGAGCAGTACTTC	CASSESTVSYEQYF
TRBD2	.	TRBJ2-1	TRBV7-2	TGTGCCAGCAGCTTAAGGGGGACTAGCGGGAGAGGCTATGAGCAGTTCTTC	CASSLRGTSGRGYEQFF
.	.	TRBJ2-7	TRBV27	TGTGCCAGCAGTGATCACGTGGCTGACGAGCAGTACTTC	CASSDHVADEQYF
.	.	TRBJ2-1	TRBV7-9	TGTGCCAGCAGCTTATTAGTACCCGGGGACAATGAGCAGTTCTTC	CASSLLVPGDNEQFF
TRBD2	.	TRBJ2-7	TRBV11-2	TGTGCCAGCAGCTTAGTCGGTAGCGGGAGAATTGAAGAGCAGTACTTC	CASSLVGSGRIEEQYF
TRBD1	.	TRBJ1-2	TRBV27	TGTGCCAGCAGTCCAGGACAGGGGGGCTATGGCTACACCTTC	CASSPGQGGYGYTF
TRBD1	.	TRBJ1-4	TRBV30	TGTGCCTGGAGTCCCGGACAGGGGGATGAAAAACTGTTTTTT	CAWSPGQGDEKLFF
TRBD2	.	TRBJ2-1	TRBV30	TGTGCCTGGAGTGTAACTAGCGGGAGCGGTGAGCAGTTCTTC	CAWSVTSGSGEQFF
TRBD1	.	TRBJ1-5	TRBV4-2	TGTGCCAGCAGCCAACCAGGACAGGGAATTCAGCCCCAGCATTTT	CASSQPGQGIQPQHF